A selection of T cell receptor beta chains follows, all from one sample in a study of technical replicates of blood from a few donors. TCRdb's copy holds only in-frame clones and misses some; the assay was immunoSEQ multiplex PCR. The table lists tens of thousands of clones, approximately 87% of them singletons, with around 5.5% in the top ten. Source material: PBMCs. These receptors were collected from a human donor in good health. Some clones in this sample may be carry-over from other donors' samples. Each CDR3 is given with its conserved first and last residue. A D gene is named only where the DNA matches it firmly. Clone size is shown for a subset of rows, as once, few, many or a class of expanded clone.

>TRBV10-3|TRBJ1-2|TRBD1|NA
TGTGCCATCAGTGAGGGACAGGGGGATGGCTACACCTTC
CAISEGQGDGYTF
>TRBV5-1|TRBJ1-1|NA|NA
TGCGCCAGCAGCCGAGGGACACCGAACACTGAAGCTTTCTTT
CASSRGTPNTEAFF
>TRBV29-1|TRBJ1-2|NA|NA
TGCAGCGTTGAAGATCAGGGTAGCTATGGCTACACCTTC
CSVEDQGSYGYTF
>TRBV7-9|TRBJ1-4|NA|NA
TGTGCCAGCAGCTCGACTTACTTGGCAGCAACTAATGAAAAACTGTTTTTT
CASSSTYLAATNEKLFF
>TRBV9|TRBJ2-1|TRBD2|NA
TGTGCCAGCAGCGATCCGGCGGGGGGGCGGGTTGAGCAGTTCTTC
CASSDPAGGRVEQFF
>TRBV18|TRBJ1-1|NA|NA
TGTGCCAGCTCCCCACAGGGAGTCACTGAAGCTTTCTTT
CASSPQGVTEAFF
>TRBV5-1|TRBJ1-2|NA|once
TGCGCCAGCAGCTTGGGGACAGAAACTAACTATGGCTACACCTTC
CASSLGTETNYGYTF
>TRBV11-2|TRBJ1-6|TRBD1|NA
TGTGCCAGCAGCCCTTTAGACAGGGGGGATTCACCCCTCCACTTT
CASSPLDRGDSPLHF
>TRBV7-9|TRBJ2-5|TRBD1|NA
TGTGCCAGCAGCTCCCGGGACAGCCAAGAGACCCAGTACTTC
CASSSRDSQETQYF
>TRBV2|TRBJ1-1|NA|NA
TGTGCCAGCAGTGAAGCGTTCGTATCTTACACTGAAGCTTTCTTT
CASSEAFVSYTEAFF
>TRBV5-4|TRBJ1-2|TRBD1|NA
TGTGCCAGCAGCTTGTGGTCGCAGGGGGCAGGCTATGGCTACACCTTC
CASSLWSQGAGYGYTF
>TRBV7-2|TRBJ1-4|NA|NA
TGTGCCAGCAGCCCGCGGCAGGGAAGGCTCCAAGGGGAAAAACTGTTTTTT
CASSPRQGRLQGEKLFF
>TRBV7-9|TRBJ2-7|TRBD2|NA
TGTGCCAGCAGCTTAGCGGCGGGAGCCGGCTACGAGCAGTACTTC
CASSLAAGAGYEQYF
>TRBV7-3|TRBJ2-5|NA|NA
TGTGCCAGCAGCTTAGGTCCAGGACAAGAGACCCAGTACTTC
CASSLGPGQETQYF